One and the same sample provided the 21 T cell receptor beta chains below, sequenced in a study of blood T cell repertoires in COVID-19. Using immunoSEQ multiplex PCR, the repertoire was profiled, and TCRdb retains in-frame clones only, with some absent. The table includes about 100,000 clones, about 80% detected once. The sequencing input was peripheral blood. These receptors originate from a man in his 70s with acute or convalescent COVID-19.

V gene TRBV27 combines with J gene TRBJ1-3; the match to TRBD1 covers 8 bases. CDR3 length: 17 residues. CDR1 and CDR2 from the germline V gene are MNHEY and SMNVEV (reference sequence). With 4 bases clipped from V and 4 bases from J, the junction kept 12 bases outside the gene matches. The CDR3 nucleotides are TGTGCCAGCAGTTCCGGGACAGGCCCTTCATCAGGAAACACCATATATTTT. Translation: CASSSGTGPSSGNTIYF.

V is TRBV6-1 and J is TRBJ1-5; TRBD1 agrees at 8 bases. This CDR3 contains 17 residues. V lost 2 bases and J lost 0; bases outside the gene matches: 6. Germline V gene lookup returns CDR1 MNHNS and CDR2 SASEGT. CDR3 sequence (DNA): TGTGCCAGCAGTGAAAGGGGCGGACAGGGTAGCAATCAGCCCCAGCATTTT. Residues: CASSERGGQGSNQPQHF.

The chain combines TRBV3-1 (or the pseudogene TRBV3-2) with TRBJ2-4, with 9 positions matching TRBD2. The germline V gene has CDR1 LGHDT and CDR2 YNNKEL (reference sequence). The CDR3 runs to 16 residues. With 3 bases clipped from V and 0 bases from J, the junction kept 3 bases outside the gene matches. Here the CDR3 DNA reads TGTGCCAGCAGCCATAGCGGGGGAGGAGCCAAAAACATTCAGTACTTC. As protein: CASSHSGGGAKNIQYF.

The chain couples TRBV7-2 to TRBJ1-3; TRBD1 aligns across 10 bases. Germline CDR1 is SGHTA and CDR2 is FQGNSA. The CDR3 sequence is 16 residues long. Germline trimming cut 5 bases from V and 3 bases from J; bases unmatched to any gene: 7. This CDR3 is CASSPRTGGNGNTIYF. In DNA form, the CDR3 reads TGTGCCAGCAGCCCGCGGACAGGGGGGAATGGAAACACCATATATTTT.

This chain connects TRBV5-4 to TRBJ1-4; 7 positions match TRBD1. Germline-derived CDR1 and CDR2 are SGHNT and YYREEE (reference sequence). This CDR3 region has 15 residues. J was trimmed by 7 bases and V by 0 bases; bases with no gene match: 6. In DNA, the CDR3 is TGTGCCAGCAGCTTGGGACCGGGACAGACTGAAAAACTGTTTTTT. It yields the protein CASSLGPGQTEKLFF. Full variable domain (rest looked up from reference TRBV5-4 and TRBJ1-4): ETGVTQSPTHLIKTRGQQVTLRCSSQSGHNTVSWYQQALGQGPQFIFQYYREEENGRGNFPPRFSGLQFPNYSSELNVNALELDDSALYLCASSLGPGQTEKLFFGSGTQLSVL.

V is TRBV4-1 and J is TRBJ1-6; 7 bases match TRBD1. CDR3 length: 15 amino acids. Germline lookup yields CDR1 MGHRA and CDR2 YSYEKL. Unmatched junction bases numbered 2, after V lost 0 bases and J lost 6 bases. The CDR3 loop reads CASSQDSGGNSPLHF. The CDR3 bases are TGCGCCAGCAGCCAAGATTCAGGGGGTAATTCACCCCTCCACTTT.

This chain connects TRBV9 to TRBJ2-5; the match to TRBD2 covers 10 bases. The CDR3 totals 16 residues. The germline gives CDR1 SGDLS, CDR2 YYNGEE. V was clipped by 0 bases and J by 2 bases; unmatched bases: 4. The CDR3 DNA is TGTGCCAGCAGCGTAGCTGGAGCGGGGGGGCAAGAGACCCAGTACTTC. Amino acid sequence: CASSVAGAGGQETQYF.

V gene TRBV6-5 combines with J gene TRBJ1-6; 7 nucleotides line up with TRBD1. CDR1 and CDR2 (germline): MNHEY, SVGAGI. The CDR3 covers 13 residues. J gave up 11 bases and V 2 bases, and 3 bases lay outside the gene matches. The DNA of the CDR3 is TGTGCCAGCAGTTACGGAACAGGGGCACCCCTCCACTTT. The encoded protein is CASSYGTGAPLHF.

CDR3 in amino acids: CASSQGWTSGGGEQYF. In DNA form, the CDR3 reads TGTGCCAGCAGCCAAGGGTGGACTAGCGGGGGAGGCGAGCAGTACTTC. The chain carries TRBV3-1 (or the pseudogene TRBV3-2) and TRBJ2-7, with 13 bases matching TRBD2. The CDR3 contains 16 residues. The V gene's germline CDR1 is LGHDT and CDR2 YNNKEL (reference sequence). Unmatched junction bases numbered 6, after V lost 1 base and J lost 6 bases.

CDR3 loop: CASSLPDRATNIQYF. As DNA, the CDR3 is TGTGCCAGCAGTCTCCCCGACAGGGCAACAAACATTCAGTACTTC. The genes are TRBV2 and TRBJ2-4; the match to TRBD1 covers 7 bases. There are 15 residues in the CDR3. Per the germline V gene, CDR1 is SNHLY and CDR2 is FYNNEI. V lost 5 bases to trimming and J lost 6 bases; unmatched junction nucleotides: 10.

The chain is built from TRBV29-1 and TRBJ2-5, with D perhaps matching TRBD2 (7 bases). Deletions cut 4 bases from V and 5 bases from J, with 20 bases between. This CDR3 comprises 15 residues. The germline gives CDR1 SQVTM, CDR2 ANQGSEA. CDR3 bases: TGCAGCGTTGCCTTTCTCACAGGGCGGGGGGAGACCCAGTACTTC. Protein sequence: CSVAFLTGRGETQYF.

The chain uses TRBV2 and TRBJ1-2, with 8 positions matching TRBD1. J was trimmed by 7 bases and V by 6 bases; bases with no gene match: 7. This CDR3 comprises 13 residues. The V gene's germline CDR1 is SNHLY and CDR2 FYNNEI. The CDR3 loop reads CASRGQGAGGYTF. CDR3 nucleotides: TGTGCCAGCAGGGGGCAGGGGGCGGGTGGCTACACCTTC.

V is TRBV18 and J is TRBJ2-5, with 7 bases identical to TRBD1. With 6 bases clipped from V and 5 bases from J, the junction kept 12 bases outside the gene matches. The CDR3 consists of 15 residues. CDR1 is KGHSH, CDR2 LQKENI, per germline. The CDR3 spells CASSPRTGRSETQYF. Written as DNA, the CDR3 is TGTGCCAGCTCGCCCAGGACAGGACGGTCGGAGACCCAGTACTTC. The full variable domain, completed using reference TRBV18 and TRBJ2-5, is NAGVMQNPRHLVRRRGQEARLRCSPMKGHSHVYWYRQLPEEGLKFMVYLQKENIIDESGMPKERFSAEFPKEGPSILRIQQVVRGDSAAYFCASSPRTGRSETQYFGPGTRLLVL.

The V and J genes are TRBV19 and TRBJ1-2; 7 positions match TRBD1. Trimming took 9 bases from V and 4 from J; bases not matched to a gene: 11. The CDR3 contains 14 residues. The germline V gene encodes CDR1 LNHDA and CDR2 SQIVND (reference sequence). CDR3 sequence: CASCSTGTAYGYTF. The CDR3 nucleotides read TGTGCCAGCTGTTCTACCGGGACAGCCTATGGCTACACCTTC. The full variable domain, its missing parts supplied by reference TRBV19 and TRBJ1-2, is DGGITQSPKYLFRKEGQNVTLSCEQNLNHDAMYWYRQDPGQGLRLIYYSQIVNDFQKGDIAEGYSVSREKKESFPLTVTSAQKNPTAFYLCASCSTGTAYGYTFGSGTRLTVV.

This chain uses TRBV7-8 with TRBJ1-2, with D possibly TRBD1 on 5 matching bases. V was clipped by 3 bases and J by 6 bases, with 17 bases between them. The CDR3 runs 15 residues. Germline V gene data show CDR1 as SGHVS and CDR2 as FQNEAQ. Here the CDR3 DNA reads TGTGCCAGCAGCTTTACCCGGGCAGGGATAAATGGCTACACCTTC. This gives the protein CASSFTRAGINGYTF. Filled out from reference TRBV7-8 and TRBJ1-2, the complete variable domain reads GAGVSQSPRYKVAKRGQDVALRCDPISGHVSLFWYQQALGQGPEFLTYFQNEAQLDKSGLPSDRFFAERPEGSVSTLKIQRTQQEDSAVYLCASSFTRAGINGYTFGSGTRLTVV.

The chain uses TRBV7-9 and TRBJ1-4, with D possibly matching TRBD1 (6 bases). Germline loops: CDR1 SEHNR, CDR2 FQNEAQ (reference sequence). V lost 5 bases to trimming and J lost 0 bases, with 16 bases between them. The CDR3 totals 17 residues. The CDR3 region is CASSPPWDMTTNEKLFF. CDR3 in DNA: TGTGCCAGCAGCCCACCCTGGGACATGACAACTAATGAAAAACTGTTTTTT.

The chain is built from TRBV5-1 and TRBJ1-1; 7 nucleotides agree with TRBD1. Germline lookup yields CDR1 SGHRS and CDR2 YFSETQ. After removal of 3 bases from V and 1 base from J, the junction contained 3 bases not matched to a gene. The CDR3 runs to 14 residues. CDR3 residues: CASSSGTANTEAFF. DNA of the CDR3: TGCGCCAGCAGCTCCGGGACAGCGAACACTGAAGCTTTCTTT.

This clone showed up many times. This sequence joins TRBV7-9 and TRBJ1-6, with D tentatively TRBD1 (6 bases). Trimming left V 10 bases short and J 7 bases short, with 14 bases between. Germline V lookup: CDR1 SEHNR, CDR2 FQNEAQ (reference sequence). The CDR3 covers 13 residues. CDR3 sequence reads: CATRAGGNSPLHF. The CDR3 region has the DNA TGTGCCACTCGGGCGGGGGGCAATTCACCCCTCCACTTT. The whole variable domain, filled in from reference TRBV7-9 and TRBJ1-6, reads DTGVSQNPRHKITKRGQNVTFRCDPISEHNRLYWYRQTLGQGPEFLTYFQNEAQLEKSRLLSDRFSAERPKGSFSTLEIQRTEQGDSAMYLCATRAGGNSPLHFGNGTRLTVT.

Of note for this clone: In the same sample, other DNA sequences code for this CDR3. The chain employs TRBV19 and TRBJ1-5, with a tentative D call TRBD1 (5 bases). The CDR3 is made up of 14 amino acids. V lost 1 base to trimming and J lost 6 bases, with 10 bases between them. Germline V gene data show CDR1 as LNHDA and CDR2 as SQIVND (reference sequence). For the CDR3, the DNA is TGTGCCAGTAGTATAGGGAGGGGAGGTCAGCCCCAGCATTTT. The encoded protein is CASSIGRGGQPQHF.

The V gene is TRBV4-2, the J gene TRBJ2-1; TRBD2 agrees at 11 bases. CDR1 LGHNA and CDR2 YNFKEQ come from the germline V gene. V lost 6 bases and J lost 8; bases outside the gene matches: 3. The CDR3 length is 13 residues. DNA for the CDR3: TGTGCCAGCAGTCCTAGCGGGGGGTATGAGCAGTTCTTC. Encoded protein: CASSPSGGYEQFF.

This chain connects TRBV29-1 to TRBJ2-6, with 8 bases fitting TRBD1. J was trimmed by 0 bases and V by 3 bases; bases with no gene match: 7. This CDR3 is built from 17 residues. The germline V gene encodes CDR1 SQVTM and CDR2 ANQGSEA. The CDR3 here is CSVEWGTGRSGANVLTF. For the CDR3, the DNA is TGCAGCGTTGAGTGGGGGACAGGCCGCTCTGGGGCCAACGTCCTGACTTTC.